The sequence of this TCR beta chain was determined in a study of blood T cell repertoires in COVID-19. Turning to the study itself: The United States, Italy and Spain were the sources of the acute and convalescent COVID-19 samples. T cells, B-cell-depleted T cells, or PBMCs supplied cDNA or gDNA.

The CDR3 is 15 residues long. In germline, CDR1 is SGHDT, CDR2 YYEEEE. The germline V and J ends were trimmed by 1 base and 2 bases, with 11 bases remaining between them. In the authors' workflow: Reference gene primer amplification gave nucleated cell count estimates. Profiled with immunoSEQ multiplex PCR; TCRdb holds only in-frame clones, not every one. For V, J and clone size, that table is used; D and trimming come from the DNA. Here the sample spans 200,000 to 300,000 clones, around 90% being singletons. The TCR originated in a woman aged 70-85 years with active or convalescent COVID-19. This chain connects TRBV5-6 to TRBJ2-3; possibly TRBD2 for D (6 bases). Sequenced: peripheral blood. DNA for the CDR3: TGTGCCAGCAGCTTGAGCGGGCTCATCACAGATACGCAGTATTTT. This sequence encodes CASSLSGLITDTQYF.